These 5 T cell receptor beta chains share one sample of origin, sequenced in a study of beta chain features in type 1 diabetes. Expressed TCRB transcripts got sequenced, as all isolated RNA was reverse transcribed. The method was immunoSEQ multiplex PCR; TCRdb's version includes in-frame clones alone and lacks a portion of them. The profile shows under 450,000 clones, approximately 15% of them singletons. The sequencing input was naive CD4+ T cells from blood. These receptors were collected from a man aged 25 to 45 in good health.

This clone was picked up a small number of times. The V call is TRBV29-1, the J call TRBJ2-2; D is possibly TRBD1 or TRBD2 (5 bases each). The CDR3 is 15 residues long. Trimming shortened V by 3 bases and J by 1 base, and 12 bases separated the two germline ends. Germline CDR1 and CDR2: SQVTM and ANQGSEA. This CDR3 reads CSVEKEGRNTGELFF. CDR3 DNA: TGCAGCGTTGAGAAAGAGGGGCGGAACACCGGGGAGCTGTTTTTT.

Regarding this clone: Distinct nucleotide sequences in the sample also encode this CDR3. V and J are TRBV25-1 and TRBJ1-1; possibly TRBD1 for D (6 bases). The CDR3 runs to 13 residues. Germline V CDR1 and CDR2: MGHDK, SYGVNS. Trimming removed 8 bases from V and 2 bases from J, with 12 bases in between. The CDR3 is CASSGVGNTEAFF. Here the CDR3 DNA reads TGTGCCAGCTCAGGGGTCGGCAACACTGAAGCTTTCTTT.

The chain recombines TRBV27 with TRBJ2-7; TRBD2 matches at 11 bases. V was pared by 5 bases and J by 4 bases, with 4 bases of the junction left unmatched. The germline gives CDR1 MNHEY, CDR2 SMNVEV (reference sequence). This CDR3 contains 14 residues. The CDR3 sequence is CASSPSGRWYEQYV. The CDR3 DNA follows: TGTGCCAGCAGTCCTAGCGGGAGGTGGTACGAGCAGTACGTC.

The J gene is TRBJ2-3, the V gene TRBV4-1; D not certain. Per germline, CDR1 MGHRA and CDR2 YSYEKL. The CDR3 covers 14 residues. Between the trimmed V and J ends, which lost 4 bases and 2 bases, there was a span of 10 bases. This CDR3 is CASSPDPITDTQYF. The CDR3 DNA follows: TGCGCCAGCAGCCCGGACCCAATCACAGATACGCAGTATTTT.

The V call is TRBV11-3, the J call TRBJ2-5; D uncertain. CDR1 SGHNT and CDR2 YENEEA come from the germline V gene. The V gene lost 5 bases and the J gene lost 2 bases, with 6 bases spanning the gap. The CDR3 totals 12 residues. CDR3 sequence: CASSREQETQYF. The CDR3 coding sequence is TGTGCCAGCAGCCGAGAACAAGAGACCCAGTACTTC.